The source of this T cell receptor (beta chain) is a study of cytomegalovirus exposure and HLA in healthy donors. Findings of the study overall: A later analysis linked some 18,000 TCR beta sequences to HLA alleles at 0.05 false discovery rate. In vitro testing confirmed a few CMV-associated chains as specific for CMV antigens.

Per germline, CDR1 SQVTM and CDR2 ANQGSEA. CDR3 length: 12 residues. Trimming left V 6 bases short and J 1 base short, with 9 bases between. The PCR ran on 60 Vbeta and 13 Jbeta primers. Some clones are missing from TCRdb's copy, which holds only in-frame ones; the method was immunoSEQ multiplex PCR. Found here are roughly 130,000 clones, more than 80% of them singletons; the top ten hold 1%. This clone was counted only a few times. Antigen: not known. The chain recombines TRBV29-1 with TRBJ1-1; possibly TRBD1 for D (6 bases). The receptor comes from a man aged 40-49 years in good health and CMV-seronegative. The sequenced sample was PBMCs. The CDR3 here is CSVLRGNTEAFF. As DNA, the CDR3 is TGCAGCGTGCTCAGGGGGAACACTGAAGCTTTCTTT.